This T cell receptor beta chain comes out of a study of pediatric ulcerative colitis. Study conclusions and caveats: Repertoires came from total lymphocyte DNA, not specific subsets.

Rectal tissue came from one to two pinch biopsies taken at colonoscopy. Method: immunoSEQ multiplex PCR; TCRdb's copy keeps in-frame clones and lacks some. Of 30,000 or so clones listed, roughly 81% are singletons. With respect to this clone: Its target is unknown.

Germline V gene sequence: CDR1 LGHNT, CDR2 FRNRAP. V was trimmed by 1 base and J by 0 bases, leaving 10 bases between them. This CDR3 region has 16 residues. The sample consisted of gut tissue. The sequence came from a boy aged 10-17 years with mild ulcerative colitis. This chain joins TRBV12-5 and TRBJ1-3; maybe TRBD1 (6 bases). The CDR3 nucleotides read TGTGCTAGTGGTTTGGCGACAGGCGGCTCTGGAAACACCATATATTTT. This encodes CASGLATGGSGNTIYF.